This TCR beta chain was obtained from a study of cytomegalovirus exposure and HLA in healthy donors. Primers included in the PCR were 60 Vbeta and 13 Jbeta primers. Some clones are missing from TCRdb's copy, which holds only in-frame ones; the method was immunoSEQ multiplex PCR. Of fewer than 150,000 clones listed, about 80% are singletons. This CDR3 region has 16 residues. Germline V gene sequence: CDR1 LNHDA, CDR2 SQIVND (reference sequence). V was clipped by 4 bases and J by 1 base, with 16 bases between them. Sequencing was done on a sample of PBMCs. This receptor was identified in a man between 18 and 35 years old in good health and CMV-seronegative. V gene TRBV19 combines with J gene TRBJ1-1; tentatively, D is TRBD1 (5 bases). The CDR3 DNA reads as TGTGCCAGTAGTAAACCCCCCCAGGGCTGGAACACTGAAGCTTTCTTT. Its protein product is CASSKPPQGWNTEAFF.